These 24 T cell receptor beta chains were all obtained from the same sample, sequenced in a study of blood T cell repertoires in COVID-19. Here immunoSEQ multiplex PCR was the method, and the copy in TCRdb shows in-frame clones only, minus some. The data contain about 370,000 clones, 75% to 90% of them singletons. The specimen was PBMCs or T cells enriched from blood (not recorded which). The receptors derive from a man aged 18 to 30 who had recovered from COVID-19.

The genes are TRBV24-1 and TRBJ2-4; TRBD1 aligns across 7 bases. Germline CDR1 KGHDR, CDR2 SFDVKD. There are 14 residues in the CDR3. Trimming cost V 3 bases and J 6 bases; bases outside gene matches: 4. CDR3 nucleotide sequence: TGTGCCACCAGTGATCCGGGACAGTCAAACATTCAGTACTTC. This translates into CATSDPGQSNIQYF.

The chain combines TRBV14 with TRBJ2-7, with a weak D call TRBD1 (6 bases). The CDR3 has 16 residues. V was pared by 2 bases and J by 0 bases, with 14 bases between. Germline V gene sequence: CDR1 SGHDN, CDR2 FVKESK. The CDR3 coding sequence is TGTGCCAGCAGCCAATTGGGACAAGGGAGCTCCTACGAGCAGTACTTC. Its translation is CASSQLGQGSSYEQYF.

This chain links TRBV24-1 with TRBJ1-3; D perhaps matches TRBD1 (6 bases). The germline gives CDR1 KGHDR, CDR2 SFDVKD. CDR3 length equals 13 residues. The V gene lost 4 bases and the J gene lost 4 bases, with 7 bases spanning the gap. This CDR3 reads CATSEQGGNTIYF. CDR3 in DNA: TGTGCCACCAGTGAACAGGGAGGAAACACCATATATTTT.

The chain combines TRBV9 with TRBJ2-1, with D uncertain. Germline CDR1 and CDR2: SGDLS and YYNGEE. CDR3 length equals 15 residues. V lost 4 bases and J lost 0, with 11 bases in between. The CDR3 nucleotides are TGTGCCAGCAGCTCCGACGGGTTCTCCTACAATGAGCAGTTCTTC. This gives the protein CASSSDGFSYNEQFF.

V usage is TRBV6-6 and J usage is TRBJ2-7; TRBD2 aligns across 8 bases. Germline assignment: CDR1 MNHNY and CDR2 SVGAGI (reference sequence). This CDR3 contains 13 residues. V lost 2 bases to trimming and J lost 5 bases; unmatched junction nucleotides: 2. CDR3 DNA: TGTGCCAGCAGTTACGTCGGGGGGGACGAGCAGTACTTC. Its translation is CASSYVGGDEQYF.

This chain connects TRBV4-1 to TRBJ2-7; a weak D match, TRBD1 (5 bases). The CDR3 spans 15 residues. With 1 base removed from V and 1 base from J, the gap between germline ends came to 11 bases. The germline gives CDR1 MGHRA, CDR2 YSYEKL. The CDR3 coding sequence is TGCGCCAGCAGCCAAGGATTGGGGCTTTCCTACGAGCAGTACTTC. It is translated as CASSQGLGLSYEQYF.

The chain links TRBV4-2 to TRBJ2-5; 7 bases map to TRBD2. The CDR3 runs to 15 residues. Germline lookup yields CDR1 LGHNA and CDR2 YNFKEQ. V shed 6 bases and J 4 bases; nucleotides not matched to a gene: 11. The DNA for the CDR3 is TGTGCCAGCAGTCTTTTGTGGGGGAGGGGAGAGACCCAGTACTTC. It yields the protein CASSLLWGRGETQYF.

The rearrangement links TRBV5-6 to TRBJ1-1, with a possible D match to TRBD1 (5 bases). The germline CDR1 and CDR2 sequences are SGHDT and YYEEEE. This CDR3 has 16 residues. Trimming cost V 5 bases and J 0 bases, with 17 bases left between them. The CDR3 sequence: CASSLYAGVLNTEAFF. CDR3 DNA sequence: TGTGCCAGCAGTCTCTATGCGGGGGTCCTGAACACTGAAGCTTTCTTT. Together with reference TRBV5-6 and TRBJ1-1, the CDR3 gives the full variable domain: DAGVTQSPTHLIKTRGQQVTLRCSPKSGHDTVSWYQQALGQGPQFIFQYYEEEERQRGNFPDRFSGHQFPNYSSELNVNALLLGDSALYLCASSLYAGVLNTEAFFGQGTRLTVV.

This chain links TRBV28 with TRBJ1-5; D is uncertain. The CDR3 runs 12 residues. V gave up 6 bases and J gave up 4 bases, with 7 bases separating them. CDR1 is MDHEN, CDR2 SYDVKM, per germline. Written as DNA, the CDR3 is TGTGCCAGCAGATCCTTGAATCAGCCCCAGCATTTT. It yields the protein CASRSLNQPQHF.

V usage is TRBV7-2 and J usage is TRBJ2-1; maybe TRBD2 (5 bases). This CDR3 spans 13 amino acids. Germline V gene lookup returns CDR1 SGHTA and CDR2 FQGNSA. Trimming shortened V by 0 bases and J by 7 bases, and 7 bases separated the two germline ends. The CDR3 DNA follows: TGTGCCAGCAGCTTAGCTGAGGGAAATGAGCAGTTCTTC. Encoded protein: CASSLAEGNEQFF. Full variable domain (rest looked up from reference TRBV7-2 and TRBJ2-1): GAGVSQSPSNKVTEKGKDVELRCDPISGHTALYWYRQSLGQGLEFLIYFQGNSAPDKSGLPSDRFSAERTGGSVSTLTIQRTQQEDSAVYLCASSLAEGNEQFFGPGTRLTVL.

The J gene is TRBJ1-5, the V gene TRBV18; D is perhaps TRBD1 (5 bases). Germline lookup yields CDR1 KGHSH and CDR2 LQKENI. The germline V and J ends were trimmed by 2 bases and 0 bases, with 11 bases remaining between them. The CDR3 runs 16 residues. The CDR3 reads CASSPMTVSSNQPQHF. The CDR3 region has the DNA TGTGCCAGCTCACCAATGACAGTGTCTAGCAATCAGCCCCAGCATTTT.

The chain uses TRBV28 and TRBJ2-1; no definite D call. V lost 4 bases, J lost 6 bases, and 16 bases lay in between. The germline CDR1 and CDR2 sequences are MDHEN and SYDVKM. This CDR3 comprises 15 residues. The CDR3 DNA reads as TGTGCCAGCAGTTCCTTGTTGGGCGTCATCAATGAGCAGTTCTTC. Amino acid sequence: CASSSLLGVINEQFF.

The chain uses TRBV3-1 (or the pseudogene TRBV3-2) and TRBJ1-2; no firm D call. Germline CDR1 LGHDT, CDR2 YNNKEL (reference sequence). Trimming took off 4 bases at V and 3 bases at J, with 15 bases between the two ends. The CDR3 runs to 15 residues. The CDR3 DNA is TGTGCCAGCAGCCGTGAGGGTGTCGGAGACTATGGCTACACCTTC. The encoded protein is CASSREGVGDYGYTF.

The gene calls are TRBV7-2 and TRBJ2-1; 12 bases are shared with TRBD1. CDR1 and CDR2 from the germline V gene are SGHTA and FQGNSA. V trimming: 0 bases; J trimming: 8 bases; junction bases outside the gene matches: 8. There are 17 residues in the CDR3. The CDR3 reads CASSLAGTGGLIYEQFF. The CDR3 coding sequence is TGTGCCAGCAGCTTAGCGGGGACAGGGGGCCTAATCTATGAGCAGTTCTTC.

The chain has TRBV28 and TRBJ2-6; D is undetermined. Germline V gene lookup returns CDR1 MDHEN and CDR2 SYDVKM. The CDR3 consists of 16 residues. V lost 6 bases and J 4 bases, leaving 16 bases between the germline ends. CDR3 coding DNA: TGTGCCAGCAGCCCCCTATCCGAGTACGGGGCCAACGTCCTGACTTTC. Translating gives CASSPLSEYGANVLTF.

This clone appeared once. The chain couples TRBV5-8 to TRBJ2-3; a possible D gene is TRBD2 (5 bases). Germline assignment: CDR1 SGHTS and CDR2 YDEGEE. CDR3 length equals 16 residues. Between the trimmed V and J ends, which lost 4 bases and 3 bases, there was a span of 18 bases. CDR3 sequence reads: CASSLVRGLGTDTQYF. The CDR3 DNA sequence: TGTGCCAGCAGCCTGGTCCGGGGATTGGGTACAGATACGCAGTATTTT.

The chain links TRBV28 to TRBJ1-6; D may be TRBD1 (6 bases). The CDR3 is 16 amino acids. V lost 1 base and J lost 7, with 14 bases in between. Germline values: CDR1 MDHEN, CDR2 SYDVKM. As DNA, the CDR3 is TGTGCCAGCAGTTTATTCAGCAGGGGAGTGAATTCACCCCTCCACTTT. As protein: CASSLFSRGVNSPLHF.

The genes are TRBV4-2 and TRBJ2-1, with TRBD2 as a possible D gene (9 bases). Trimming removed 6 bases from V and 9 bases from J, with 15 bases in between. The CDR3 contains 13 residues. CDR1 and CDR2 from the germline V gene are LGHNA and YNFKEQ. CDR3 protein: CASRASGTGEQFF. In nucleotides, the CDR3 is TGTGCCAGCAGGGCTAGCGGGACAGGTGAGCAGTTCTTC.

The J gene is TRBJ2-2, the V gene TRBV7-3; D not resolved. The CDR3 has 12 amino acids. Trimming took 5 bases from V and 5 from J, leaving 6 bases between them. The germline CDR1 and CDR2 sequences are SGHTA and FQGTGA. The CDR3 loop reads CASSLGTGELFF. In DNA, the CDR3 is TGTGCCAGCAGCCTCGGGACCGGGGAGCTGTTTTTT. The full variable domain, its missing parts supplied by reference TRBV7-3 and TRBJ2-2, is GAGVSQTPSNKVTEKGKYVELRCDPISGHTALYWYRQSLGQGPEFLIYFQGTGAADDSGLPNDRFFAVRPEGSVSTLKIQRTERGDSAVYLCASSLGTGELFFGEGSRLTVL.

This clone is a singleton in its sample. This rearrangement joins TRBV9 to TRBJ2-1; TRBD1 aligns across 9 bases. Germline CDR1 and CDR2: SGDLS and YYNGEE. The CDR3 is 15 residues long. J gave up 3 bases and V 2 bases, and 3 bases lay outside the gene matches. The CDR3 loop is CASSVRDRDYNEQFF. CDR3 bases: TGTGCCAGCAGCGTCCGGGACAGGGACTACAATGAGCAGTTCTTC.

A few counts support this clone. V gene TRBV7-9 combines with J gene TRBJ2-7; TRBD1 matches 7 bases. CDR1 SEHNR and CDR2 FQNEAQ come from the germline V gene (reference sequence). CDR3 length: 15 residues. The junction had 8 bases not matched to a gene; V was cut back by 5 bases and J by 1 base. The DNA of the CDR3 is TGTGCCAGCAGCCCTTGGACAGGTACTTCCTACGAGCAGTACTTC. Translation: CASSPWTGTSYEQYF.

The rearrangement joins TRBV7-9 to TRBJ1-2, with TRBD1 as a possible D gene (5 bases). V shed 1 base and J shed 11 bases, with 20 bases lying between them. The length of the CDR3 is 15 residues. The V gene's germline CDR1 is SEHNR and CDR2 FQNEAQ (reference sequence). The CDR3 is CASSLDSGSTRGYTF. CDR3 bases: TGTGCCAGCAGCTTAGACTCCGGGTCAACCCGGGGGTACACCTTC.

The J gene is TRBJ2-5, the V gene TRBV19; D gene unclear. The V end lost 3 bases, the J end lost 3 bases, and 5 bases lay between the germline ends. The germline V gene encodes CDR1 LNHDA and CDR2 SQIVND (reference sequence). The CDR3 runs 12 residues. CDR3 sequence reads: CASSMLKETQYF. The CDR3 DNA is TGTGCCAGTAGTATGTTAAAAGAGACCCAGTACTTC.

This chain joins TRBV9 and TRBJ2-7; D is perhaps TRBD1 (5 bases). V was clipped by 6 bases and J by 4 bases, with 14 bases between them. The CDR3 contains 13 residues. Germline V CDR1 and CDR2: SGDLS, YYNGEE. The CDR3 sequence is CASNDRGQYEQYF. DNA for the CDR3: TGTGCCAGCAACGACAGAGGTCAGTACGAGCAGTACTTC.